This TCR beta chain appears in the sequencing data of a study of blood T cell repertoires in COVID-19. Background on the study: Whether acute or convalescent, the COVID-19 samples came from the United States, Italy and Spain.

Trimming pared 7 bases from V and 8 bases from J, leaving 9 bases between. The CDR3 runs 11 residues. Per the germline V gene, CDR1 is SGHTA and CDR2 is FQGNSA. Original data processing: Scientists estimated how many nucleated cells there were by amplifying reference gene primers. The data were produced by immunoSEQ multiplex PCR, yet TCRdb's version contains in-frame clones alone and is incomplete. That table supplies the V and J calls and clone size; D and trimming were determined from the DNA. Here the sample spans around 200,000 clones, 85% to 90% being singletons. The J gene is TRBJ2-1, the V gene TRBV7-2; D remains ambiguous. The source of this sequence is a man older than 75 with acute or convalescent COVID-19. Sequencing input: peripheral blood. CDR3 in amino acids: CASTQAYEQFF. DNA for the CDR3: TGTGCCAGCACCCAGGCGTATGAGCAGTTCTTC.